The 29 T cell receptor beta chains given below trace back to one sample, sequenced in a study of T cells and Merkel cell carcinoma outcomes (TCRdb year 2020). Libraries were built with the immunoSEQ multiplex PCR assay. In TCRdb, the immuneACCESS table is reduced to in-frame sequences with V and J assigned. These tables do not hold every clone; where another copy was compared, an unresolved V gene accounts for under half, and the others remain unexplained. The sample records about 3,000 clones, roughly 96% of which are singletons. The ten largest clonotypes hold under 2.5% of the sample. The sample taken for sequencing was tumor tissue from Merkel cell carcinoma. All receptors come from a human donor with Merkel cell carcinoma.

This chain joins TRBV19 and TRBJ2-1, with a possible D match to TRBD1 (6 bases). The length of the CDR3 is 16 residues. CDR1 is LNHDA, CDR2 SQIVND, per germline (reference sequence). The germline V and J ends were trimmed by 4 bases and 4 bases, with 17 bases remaining between them. The CDR3 region is CASSTRQVDIYNEQFF. The DNA for the CDR3 is TGTGCCAGTAGTACCCGACAGGTCGATATTTACAATGAGCAGTTCTTC.

This clone has just one count. Germline and junction disagree at one end, which may indicate a read error. This chain uses TRBV5-1 with TRBJ1-2, with D unresolved. Germline V gene lookup returns CDR1 SGHRS and CDR2 YFSETQ. The CDR3 runs to 17 residues. The CDR3 DNA reads TGCGCCAGCAGCTTGGATCGTACTGGACGGCAATTATATGGCTACACTTTC. Amino acids: CASSLDRTGRQLYGYTF.

V usage is TRBV5-1 and J usage is TRBJ2-2; possibly TRBD2 for D (6 bases). V lost 3 bases and J lost 2, with 11 bases in between. CDR3 length: 15 amino acids. Germline V gives CDR1 SGHRS, CDR2 YFSETQ. The CDR3 nucleotides read TGCGCCAGCAGCTCTGGGACTCGAAACACCGGGGAGCTGTTTTTT. Translation gives CASSSGTRNTGELFF.

The rearrangement uses TRBV2 and TRBJ2-1, with 7 bases that match TRBD1. The CDR3 runs to 11 residues. CDR1 and CDR2 (germline): SNHLY, FYNNEI. V was clipped by 11 bases and J by 6 bases; unmatched bases: 4. CDR3 sequence: CAGDRVNEQFF. In DNA form, the CDR3 reads TGTGCCGGTGACAGGGTCAATGAGCAGTTCTTC.

This chain connects TRBV19 to TRBJ1-1, with D perhaps TRBD1 (5 bases). Trimming cost V 10 bases and J 2 bases, with 14 bases left between them. Germline V gene lookup returns CDR1 LNHDA and CDR2 SQIVND (reference sequence). This CDR3 region has 13 residues. Written as DNA, the CDR3 is TGTGCCACCCAGACAGAGTTTAACACTGAAGCTTTCTTT. This translates into CATQTEFNTEAFF.

This clone has a single count. The V call is TRBV4-1, the J call TRBJ2-3; D unclear. Germline CDR1 reads MGHRA; CDR2 reads YSYEKL. This CDR3 region has 12 residues. The germline V and J ends were trimmed by 5 bases and 6 bases, with 9 bases remaining between them. Here the CDR3 reads CASSANMDTQYF. The CDR3, as DNA: TGCGCCAGCAGCGCAAACATGGATACGCAGTATTTT.

The V call is TRBV7-8, the J call TRBJ1-2, with D tentatively TRBD1 (6 bases). V was cut by 5 bases and J by 10 bases, with 14 bases left in between. The germline gives CDR1 SGHVS, CDR2 FQNEAQ. The CDR3 is 12 residues long. The CDR3 spells CASSPIQGPYTF. The CDR3 nucleotides are TGTGCCAGCAGCCCGATCCAGGGGCCCTACACCTTC.

The chain uses TRBV9 and TRBJ1-4; the D is unclear. The CDR3 totals 14 residues. The V end was cut by 0 bases, the J end by 8 bases, with 11 bases between. Per the germline V gene, CDR1 is SGDLS and CDR2 is YYNGEE. The CDR3 DNA reads as TGTGCCAGCAGCGTAGATCCCCGAAACGAAAAACTGTTTTTT. Translation gives CASSVDPRNEKLFF.

The V call is TRBV29-1, the J call TRBJ2-7; tentatively, D is TRBD1 (6 bases). Looked up from germline, CDR1 is SQVTM and CDR2 is ANQGSEA. CDR3 size: 13 residues. V lost 3 bases to trimming and J lost 7 bases, with 16 bases between them. This CDR3 reads CSVDSGQRTEQYF. DNA for the CDR3: TGCAGCGTTGATTCGGGACAACGGACTGAGCAGTACTTC.

The V call is TRBV18, the J call TRBJ2-3; D is undetermined. Looked up from germline, CDR1 is KGHSH and CDR2 is LQKENI. Trimming cost V 0 bases and J 2 bases, with 6 bases left between them. The CDR3 has 14 residues. The CDR3 loop reads CASSPPALTDTQYF. Here the CDR3 DNA reads TGTGCCAGCTCACCACCGGCTCTCACAGATACGCAGTATTTT.

The chain has TRBV6-6 and TRBJ2-5; D remains unclear. The CDR3 runs to 13 residues. Trimming took 2 bases from V and 4 from J, leaving 8 bases between them. Germline V gene data show CDR1 as MNHNY and CDR2 as SVGAGI (reference sequence). The CDR3 spells CASSYPGGETQYF. The CDR3 nucleotides are TGTGCCAGCAGTTACCCAGGTGGAGAGACCCAGTACTTC.

The CDR3 nucleotides are TGTGCCAGCTCCGGATCCAGGGGCTACAATGAGCAGTTCTTC. Translation gives CASSGSRGYNEQFF. The chain joins TRBV11-1 to TRBJ2-1; D might be TRBD1 (6 bases). V was shortened by 8 bases and J by 3 bases, with 14 bases between the two germline ends. The germline gives CDR1 SGHAT, CDR2 FQDESV (reference sequence). The CDR3 length is 14 residues.

The J gene is TRBJ1-1, the V gene TRBV19; 7 bases line up with TRBD1. The length of the CDR3 is 15 residues. The V gene end was trimmed by 3 bases and the J gene end by 2 bases; junction bases not matched to a gene: 6. Germline V gives CDR1 LNHDA, CDR2 SQIVND (reference sequence). The CDR3 coding sequence is TGTGCCAGTAGTATCTCCACAGGGGTTAACACTGAAGCTTTCTTT. Translating gives CASSISTGVNTEAFF.

The chain uses TRBV27 and TRBJ1-2; a possible D gene is TRBD1 (5 bases). CDR3 length equals 16 residues. CDR1 is MNHEY and CDR2 is SMNVEV in the germline V gene (reference sequence). With 1 base removed from V and 3 bases from J, the gap between germline ends came to 15 bases. CDR3 sequence: CASSLFGDLGYYGYTF. In nucleotides, the CDR3 is TGTGCCAGCAGTTTATTCGGGGACTTAGGATACTATGGCTACACCTTC.

This sequence joins TRBV18 and TRBJ2-7; 9 nucleotides align to TRBD1. V lost 4 bases to trimming and J lost 3 bases; unmatched junction nucleotides: 7. CDR1 is KGHSH, CDR2 LQKENI, per germline. The CDR3 covers 15 residues. As DNA, the CDR3 is TGTGCCAGCTCACTTCGGACAGGGGTGGTCTACGAGCAGTACTTC. It is translated as CASSLRTGVVYEQYF.

The rearrangement links TRBV6-1 to TRBJ2-3, with TRBD2 as a possible D gene (7 bases). The germline V gene has CDR1 MNHNS and CDR2 SASEGT. V was shortened by 10 bases and J by 0 bases, with 11 bases between the two germline ends. This CDR3 comprises 13 residues. Here the CDR3 DNA reads TGTGCCACCAGGGGACTAAGCACAGATACGCAGTATTTT. Translation gives CATRGLSTDTQYF.

V is TRBV2 and J is TRBJ1-3; 8 bases match TRBD1. This CDR3 has 14 residues. CDR1 and CDR2 from the germline V gene are SNHLY and FYNNEI. With V trimmed by 6 bases and J by 4 bases, 5 bases remained unmatched. In nucleotides, the CDR3 is TGTGCCAGCAGCGCGGGACAGGTGGGAAACACCATATATTTT. It is translated as CASSAGQVGNTIYF.

V is TRBV6-4 and J is TRBJ2-7, with D possibly called TRBD1 or TRBD2 (5 bases each). V lost 2 bases to trimming and J lost 3 bases, with 20 bases between them. The length of the CDR3 is 17 residues. Germline CDR1 and CDR2: MRHNA and SNTAGT. The CDR3: CASSDPKRGQGNYEQYF. The CDR3 DNA reads TGTGCCAGCAGTGACCCCAAGAGGGGCCAAGGGAACTACGAGCAGTACTTC.

V is TRBV7-8 and J is TRBJ2-5; 11 bases match TRBD2. The CDR3 spans 19 residues. Germline loops: CDR1 SGHVS, CDR2 FQNEAQ. V lost 0 bases to trimming and J lost 1 base; unmatched junction nucleotides: 10. The CDR3 bases are TGTGCCAGCAGCTTAGCACCCCCCGGGACTAGCGGATTCCAAGAGACCCAGTACTTC. As protein: CASSLAPPGTSGFQETQYF.

This chain uses TRBV10-3 with TRBJ2-3, with D unclear. The CDR3 consists of 13 residues. Germline loops: CDR1 ENHRY, CDR2 SYGVKD. V was pared by 0 bases and J by 6 bases, with 7 bases between. The CDR3 region is CAISESSLDTQYF. The CDR3 coding sequence is TGTGCCATCAGTGAGTCCAGTTTGGATACGCAGTATTTT.

V is TRBV28 and J is TRBJ1-1; TRBD1 matches at 7 bases. The CDR3 consists of 12 residues. J lost 11 bases, V lost 5 bases, and 8 bases had no gene match. Germline CDR1 reads MDHEN; CDR2 reads SYDVKM. The CDR3 reads CASSNRGTGAFF. The DNA of the CDR3 is TGTGCCAGCAGTAACAGGGGAACGGGTGCTTTCTTT. Supplemented by reference TRBV28 and TRBJ1-1, the full variable domain reads DVKVTQSSRYLVKRTGEKVFLECVQDMDHENMFWYRQDPGLGLRLIYFSYDVKMKEKGDIPEGYSVSREKKERFSLILESASTNQTSMYLCASSNRGTGAFFGQGTRLTVV.

The J gene is TRBJ2-5, the V gene TRBV18, with a weak D call TRBD1 (6 bases). Germline-derived CDR1 and CDR2 are KGHSH and LQKENI. This CDR3 has 15 residues. V lost 5 bases and J lost 2, with 15 bases in between. CDR3 protein: CASSLQGTNQETQYF. As DNA, the CDR3 is TGTGCCAGCTCATTACAGGGAACAAATCAAGAGACCCAGTACTTC. Variable domain in full (rest from reference TRBV18 and TRBJ2-5): NAGVMQNPRHLVRRRGQEARLRCSPMKGHSHVYWYRQLPEEGLKFMVYLQKENIIDESGMPKERFSAEFPKEGPSILRIQQVVRGDSAAYFCASSLQGTNQETQYFGPGTRLLVL.

This chain connects TRBV7-9 to TRBJ1-2; 11 nucleotides line up with TRBD1. V gave up 5 bases and J gave up 5 bases; unmatched junction bases: 7. Germline values: CDR1 SEHNR, CDR2 FQNEAQ (reference sequence). CDR3 length equals 15 residues. The CDR3 DNA follows: TGTGCCAGCAGCCGCCAGGGGACAGGGGGGTATGGCTACACCTTC. Translation gives CASSRQGTGGYGYTF.

The chain is built from TRBV4-1 and TRBJ2-6, with unresolved D. The CDR3 has 16 residues. With 1 base removed from V and 0 bases from J, the gap between germline ends came to 7 bases. Germline assignment: CDR1 MGHRA and CDR2 YSYEKL. CDR3 in amino acids: CASSQAHSSGANVLTF. As DNA, the CDR3 is TGCGCCAGCAGCCAAGCTCATAGCTCTGGGGCCAACGTCCTGACTTTC.

In its sample, this clone was seen once. The chain uses TRBV5-4 and TRBJ2-1; D unclear. The germline V gene has CDR1 SGHNT and CDR2 YYREEE (reference sequence). V lost 1 base and J 5 bases, leaving 10 bases between the germline ends. CDR3 length: 14 amino acids. The CDR3 bases are TGTGCCAGCAGCTTGAGAAGAGACCACAATGAGCAGTTCTTC. Amino acids: CASSLRRDHNEQFF.

The J gene is TRBJ2-7, the V gene TRBV14; D unclear. V shed 1 base and J shed 2 bases, with 6 bases lying between them. Germline values: CDR1 SGHDN, CDR2 FVKESK. The CDR3 spans 13 residues. The CDR3 DNA follows: TGTGCCAGCAGCCAAGCGCCTCCCTACGAGCAGTACTTC. Translated: CASSQAPPYEQYF.

A single count supports this clone. CDR3 in amino acids: CSGADRTSNEQFF. DNA for the CDR3: TGCAGCGGGGCCGACAGGACAAGCAACGAGCAGTTCTTC. This chain connects TRBV29-1 to TRBJ2-1; tentative D call: TRBD1 (6 bases). Looked up from germline, CDR1 is SQVTM and CDR2 is ANQGSEA. The CDR3 runs 13 residues. V lost 7 bases and J lost 10, with 20 bases in between.

The chain joins TRBV19 to TRBJ1-2; TRBD1 matches at 7 bases. The germline V gene encodes CDR1 LNHDA and CDR2 SQIVND (reference sequence). With 9 bases clipped from V and 4 bases from J, the junction kept 14 bases outside the gene matches. This CDR3 has 15 residues. In nucleotides, the CDR3 is TGTGCCAGCACAAAGACAGGGTCGGGGTCCTATGGCTACACCTTC. The encoded protein is CASTKTGSGSYGYTF.

The chain links TRBV5-4 to TRBJ1-2, with 8 bases aligning to TRBD1. The germline CDR1 and CDR2 sequences are SGHNT and YYREEE (reference sequence). With V trimmed by 9 bases and J by 2 bases, 3 bases remained unmatched. The CDR3 has 12 residues. The CDR3 here is CATTGVNYGYTF. CDR3 in DNA: TGTGCCACGACAGGGGTCAACTATGGCTACACCTTC.